This is a list of T cell receptor beta chains from one sample in a study of human T cells and chemical hapten exposure. TCRdb reprocessed the RACE reads with MiXCR, giving one entry per CDR3 protein. The sample has 180,000 or so distinct CDR3 sequences, approximately 15% seen once. This specimen was whole blood, taken in connection with sensitization to the hapten diphenylcyclopropenone (DPC). These receptors were collected from a woman younger than 45 with alopecia areata. Some clones in this sample may be carry-over from other donors' samples. The CDR3 runs from the conserved cysteine through the conserved F or W. The D gene is left open where the match is weak. Size values are once, few and many counts, or a class for expanded clones, and some rows have none.

CDR3 DNA: TGCGCCAGCAGCCTTTCACGGGTCGGCTACACCTTC; CDR3 protein: CASSLSRVGYTF; clone size: few; J gene: TRBJ1-2; D gene: .; V gene: TRBV5-1
CDR3 DNA: TGTGCCAGCTCACCACTAAGCGACACAGATACGCAGTATTTT; CDR3 protein: CASSPLSDTDTQYF; clone size: many; J gene: TRBJ2-3; D gene: .; V gene: TRBV18
CDR3 DNA: TGTGCCAGCAGCTTAGGAGGCGGTGGCGAGCAGTACTTC; CDR3 protein: CASSLGGGGEQYF; clone size: few; J gene: TRBJ2-7; D gene: .; V gene: TRBV7-9
CDR3 DNA: TGCAGTGCTAGTGGGACTAGCGGGGCGGTTGAGCAGTTCTTC; CDR3 protein: CSASGTSGAVEQFF; clone size: few; J gene: TRBJ2-1; D gene: TRBD2; V gene: TRBV20-1
CDR3 DNA: TGTGCCTGGGGACCCCCTGTTTTCTTT; CDR3 protein: CAWGPPVFF; clone size: many; J gene: TRBJ1-1; D gene: .; V gene: TRBV30
CDR3 DNA: TGTGCCAGCAGCTTAGAGAGTAGCTCGGGCAATGAGCAGTTCTTC; CDR3 protein: CASSLESSSGNEQFF; clone size: few; J gene: TRBJ2-1; D gene: .; V gene: TRBV7-9
CDR3 DNA: TGTGCCAGCAGTTACTCTGAGCAGTTCTTC; CDR3 protein: CASSYSEQFF; clone size: .; J gene: TRBJ2-1; D gene: .; V gene: TRBV6-8
CDR3 DNA: TGTGCCAGCAGCCCAACCGCCGGAGACCAAGCTTTCTTT; CDR3 protein: CASSPTAGDQAFF; clone size: many; J gene: TRBJ1-1; D gene: .; V gene: TRBV11-2
CDR3 DNA: TGCAGTGCTAGTCGGACAGGCCACAATCAGCCCCAGCATTTT; CDR3 protein: CSASRTGHNQPQHF; clone size: few; J gene: TRBJ1-5; D gene: TRBD1; V gene: TRBV20-1
CDR3 DNA: TGCGCCAGCAGCTCCTGGCGGAACACCGGGGAGCTGTTTTTT; CDR3 protein: CASSSWRNTGELFF; clone size: .; J gene: TRBJ2-2; D gene: .; V gene: TRBV5-1
CDR3 DNA: TGTGCCAGCAGCCAACCGGGGGGCGGAAACACCATATATTTT; CDR3 protein: CASSQPGGGNTIYF; clone size: .; J gene: TRBJ1-3; D gene: .; V gene: TRBV3-1
CDR3 DNA: TGTGCCAGCAGTTTCACCGGGACAGGACTCGGTACGCAGTATTTT; CDR3 protein: CASSFTGTGLGTQYF; clone size: .; J gene: TRBJ2-3; D gene: TRBD1; V gene: TRBV27
CDR3 DNA: TGTGCCAGCAGTTTAAGACAGGCTGAAAAACTGTTTTTT; CDR3 protein: CASSLRQAEKLFF; clone size: few; J gene: TRBJ1-4; D gene: .; V gene: TRBV12-3/TRBV12-4
CDR3 DNA: TGTGCCAGCAGTTACGAGGGTTCCGCCGGGGAGCTGTTTTTT; CDR3 protein: CASSYEGSAGELFF; clone size: few; J gene: TRBJ2-2; D gene: .; V gene: TRBV6-2/TRBV6-3
CDR3 DNA: TGCGCCAGCAGCTTGGCCAATCCTAGCGGGGGGGCAAATGAGCAGTTCTTC; CDR3 protein: CASSLANPSGGANEQFF; clone size: many; J gene: TRBJ2-1; D gene: TRBD2; V gene: TRBV5-1
CDR3 DNA: TGTGCCAGCAGCTCACCCCCCTTGCCGGGACAGGGGACCTACGAGCAGTACTTC; CDR3 protein: CASSSPPLPGQGTYEQYF; clone size: few; J gene: TRBJ2-7; D gene: TRBD1; V gene: TRBV7-9
CDR3 DNA: TGTGCCAGCACCAAAGGGAACAGAGGCACCGGGGAGCTGTTTTTT; CDR3 protein: CASTKGNRGTGELFF; clone size: .; J gene: TRBJ2-2; D gene: .; V gene: TRBV6-2/TRBV6-3
CDR3 DNA: TGTGCCAGCAGCAGGCGGGTAATGGGCACTGAAGCTTTCTTT; CDR3 protein: CASSRRVMGTEAFF; clone size: few; J gene: TRBJ1-1; D gene: .; V gene: TRBV6-5
CDR3 DNA: TGCGCCAGCAGCCTTAGCGGGGACGAGCAGTACTTC; CDR3 protein: CASSLSGDEQYF; clone size: many; J gene: TRBJ2-7; D gene: TRBD2; V gene: TRBV5-1
CDR3 DNA: TGTGCCAGCGGCGGTATGGGGGGCCCCAGTTCACCCCTCCACTTT; CDR3 protein: CASGGMGGPSSPLHF; clone size: .; J gene: TRBJ1-6; D gene: .; V gene: TRBV9
CDR3 DNA: TGTGCCAGCAGTCGAAGACTAGCGGGAGAGGGCACTTTGGGGACAGATACGCAGTATTTT; CDR3 protein: CASSRRLAGEGTLGTDTQYF; clone size: many; J gene: TRBJ2-3; D gene: TRBD2; V gene: TRBV6-6
CDR3 DNA: TGCAGCGTTGTGCAGGGGGTCGAGCAGTACTTC; CDR3 protein: CSVVQGVEQYF; clone size: .; J gene: TRBJ2-7; D gene: TRBD1; V gene: TRBV29-1
CDR3 DNA: TGCAGCGTCCGGGAGGCCTACGAGCAGTACTTC; CDR3 protein: CSVREAYEQYF; clone size: .; J gene: TRBJ2-7; D gene: TRBD2; V gene: TRBV29-1
CDR3 DNA: TGTGCCAGCAGCCTATTCGAGACCCAGTACTTC; CDR3 protein: CASSLFETQYF; clone size: many; J gene: TRBJ2-5; D gene: .; V gene: TRBV12-3/TRBV12-4
CDR3 DNA: TGTGCCAGCAGCTTAACTCCACTCCAAGAGACCCAGTACTTC; CDR3 protein: CASSLTPLQETQYF; clone size: .; J gene: TRBJ2-5; D gene: .; V gene: TRBV7-3
CDR3 DNA: TGTGCCAGCAGTGACCCCCAGACGGGGAGCAATCAGCCCCAGCATTTT; CDR3 protein: CASSDPQTGSNQPQHF; clone size: few; J gene: TRBJ1-5; D gene: .; V gene: TRBV6-4
CDR3 DNA: TGTGCCAGCAGCTTCGCCAGGAACACCGGGGAGCTGTTTTTT; CDR3 protein: CASSFARNTGELFF; clone size: .; J gene: TRBJ2-2; D gene: .; V gene: TRBV7-2
CDR3 DNA: TGTGCCAGCAGCGTGACAGGGGCTGAAGCTTTCTTT; CDR3 protein: CASSVTGAEAFF; clone size: once; J gene: TRBJ1-1; D gene: TRBD1; V gene: TRBV7-9
CDR3 DNA: TGCAGTGCTAGAGATACGTATGGGACGGGCAGCTCCTACGAGCAGTACTTC; CDR3 protein: CSARDTYGTGSSYEQYF; clone size: .; J gene: TRBJ2-7; D gene: .; V gene: TRBV20-1
CDR3 DNA: TGTGCCAGCAGCCAAGATTTCCGGACAGTCTACACTGAAGCTTTCTTT; CDR3 protein: CASSQDFRTVYTEAFF; clone size: few; J gene: TRBJ1-1; D gene: .; V gene: TRBV4-2
CDR3 DNA: TGTGCCAGCAGCCTTAGCGGGGCCCCTTACAATGAGCAGTTCTTC; CDR3 protein: CASSLSGAPYNEQFF; clone size: few; J gene: TRBJ2-1; D gene: TRBD2; V gene: TRBV6-5
CDR3 DNA: TGTGCCAGCAGCAGTGACCCCACCTACAATGAGCAGTTCTTC; CDR3 protein: CASSSDPTYNEQFF; clone size: .; J gene: TRBJ2-1; D gene: .; V gene: TRBV7-2
CDR3 DNA: TGTGCCAGCAGCTTAGAGGGACAGGGCCCCTACGAGCAGTACTTC; CDR3 protein: CASSLEGQGPYEQYF; clone size: few; J gene: TRBJ2-7; D gene: TRBD1; V gene: TRBV11-3
CDR3 DNA: TGTGCCAGCAGCCCCCAGTACAGAGTCTCAAATGAAAAACTGTTTTTT; CDR3 protein: CASSPQYRVSNEKLFF; clone size: few; J gene: TRBJ1-4; D gene: .; V gene: TRBV7-2
CDR3 DNA: TGCAGCGTCGGGACAGGGGATAACTATGGCTACACCTTC; CDR3 protein: CSVGTGDNYGYTF; clone size: few; J gene: TRBJ1-2; D gene: TRBD1; V gene: TRBV29-1
CDR3 DNA: TGTGCCAGCAGCTTAATCGGGACTTCGAACACCGGGGAGCTGTTTTTT; CDR3 protein: CASSLIGTSNTGELFF; clone size: .; J gene: TRBJ2-2; D gene: .; V gene: TRBV7-3
CDR3 DNA: TGTGCCAGCAGTTTAGCAGGGACTGAGACCCAGTACTTC; CDR3 protein: CASSLAGTETQYF; clone size: .; J gene: TRBJ2-5; D gene: .; V gene: TRBV12-3/TRBV12-4
CDR3 DNA: TGTGCCAAACGGGACGGGAGAAGCGGGAAGAACACCGGGGAGCTGTTTTTT; CDR3 protein: CAKRDGRSGKNTGELFF; clone size: .; J gene: TRBJ2-2; D gene: .; V gene: TRBV21-1
CDR3 DNA: TGTGCCAGCAGCCAAGGGCTTAACGCTTTCACGTATTTT; CDR3 protein: CASSQGLNAFTYF; clone size: few; J gene: TRBJ2-3; D gene: .; V gene: TRBV3-1
CDR3 DNA: TGTGCCAGCAGCTTCCGGGGCCCCGGGGCCCAGTACTTC; CDR3 protein: CASSFRGPGAQYF; clone size: few; J gene: TRBJ2-5; D gene: .; V gene: TRBV7-2
CDR3 DNA: TGTGCCAGCAGCCCCCAGACAGGGTTTCTGTCACCCCTCCACTTT; CDR3 protein: CASSPQTGFLSPLHF; clone size: few; J gene: TRBJ1-6; D gene: TRBD1; V gene: TRBV7-2
CDR3 DNA: TGTGCCAGCAGTTCCAGTCCACCCTTAACTAATGAAAAACTGTTTTTT; CDR3 protein: CASSSSPPLTNEKLFF; clone size: .; J gene: TRBJ1-4; D gene: .; V gene: TRBV28